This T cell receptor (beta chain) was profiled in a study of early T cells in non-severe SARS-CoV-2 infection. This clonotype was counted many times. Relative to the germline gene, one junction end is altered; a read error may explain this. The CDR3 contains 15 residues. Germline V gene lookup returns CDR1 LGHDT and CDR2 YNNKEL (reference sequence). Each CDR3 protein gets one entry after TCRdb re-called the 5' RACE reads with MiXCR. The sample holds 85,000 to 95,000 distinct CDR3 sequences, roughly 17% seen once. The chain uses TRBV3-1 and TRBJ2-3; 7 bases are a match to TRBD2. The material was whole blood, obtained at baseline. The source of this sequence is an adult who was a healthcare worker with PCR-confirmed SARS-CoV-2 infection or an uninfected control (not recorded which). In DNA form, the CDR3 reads TGTGCCAGCAGCCTGCAAGAGACTAGCAGAGATACGCAGTATTTT. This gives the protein CASSLQETSRDTQYF.